This TCR beta chain originates from a study of molecular identifiers for immune sequencing clone quantification. About the research overall: In replicates, RNA from approximately 22,000 or 94,000 naive CD8 cells was split five ways, four sequenced. General study results and limits: Highly expanded clone sizes could be underestimated by identical TCR molecules that share a barcode. Clones that exceeded 20 RNA copies held over 99% of effector molecules, yet under 1% in naive cells.

One entry per CDR3 protein results from TCRdb running MiXCR on the PCR reads. The repertoire consists of about 32,000 distinct CDR3 sequences, with under 20% occurring once and the leading ten covering roughly 0.99%. In this sample, this clonotype turned up many times. Antigen specificity is unknown. Mismatch with germline at one junction end may stem from a read error. The CDR3 has 13 residues. The germline V gene has CDR1 SGHKS and CDR2 YYEKEE (reference sequence). The chain combines TRBV5-5 with TRBJ2-4, with D uncertain. What was sequenced was naive CD8+ T cells from blood, with Jurkat cell RNA spiked in. Indicated subset: FACS-sorted CD8+CD4-CCR7+CD45RA+ naive T cells. This sequence was found in a human donor in good health. Some libraries in this study had Jurkat cell RNA spiked in. CDR3 sequence (DNA): TGTGCCAGCAGCTTAGGAGCCCAAAACATTCAGTACTTC. It specifies CASSLGAQNIQYF.